One and the same sample provided the 18 T cell receptor beta chains below, sequenced in a study of blood T cell repertoires in COVID-19 (dated by TCRdb to 2018 to 2021). The receptor library was made with the immunoSEQ multiplex PCR assay. The immuneACCESS repertoire file appears here via TCRdb, limited to in-frame rearrangements. These files lack a portion of the clones; in checked studies, under half of the deficit traces to unresolved V genes, and the cause of the others is not known. The sample contains a few hundred thousand clones, approximately 88% of them found a single time. The ten most abundant clones make up 10% of the sample. Sequencing input: peripheral blood. The origin of the receptors is a woman between 65 and 79 years old with COVID-19, enrolled during active disease.

This clone was observed a handful of times. The V and J genes are TRBV11-3 and TRBJ2-7; D is perhaps TRBD2 (5 bases). Germline V gene sequence: CDR1 SGHNT, CDR2 YENEEA. The CDR3 consists of 14 residues. V lost 2 bases to trimming and J lost 0 bases, with 8 bases between them. The CDR3 DNA reads TGTGCCAGCAGCTTATCCGGGAACTCCTACGAGCAGTACTTC. It codes for CASSLSGNSYEQYF.

The chain employs TRBV28 and TRBJ1-2; 7 bases agree with TRBD1. V shed 5 bases and J 4 bases; nucleotides not matched to a gene: 16. This CDR3 comprises 17 residues. Germline CDR1 is MDHEN and CDR2 is SYDVKM. The CDR3 DNA reads TGTGCCAGCAGTCTATCCCTGGGGGGTCACAGGGGCTATGGCTACACCTTC. The encoded protein is CASSLSLGGHRGYGYTF.

The J gene is TRBJ2-1, the V gene TRBV2, with a possible D match to TRBD1 (5 bases). The CDR3 sequence is 15 residues long. V shed 3 bases and J shed 6 bases, with 15 bases lying between them. Germline V gene sequence: CDR1 SNHLY, CDR2 FYNNEI. The CDR3: CASSETGRVGNEQFF. CDR3 nucleotide sequence: TGTGCCAGCAGTGAGACGGGCAGGGTGGGCAATGAGCAGTTCTTC.

This chain links TRBV5-1 with TRBJ1-5; D is possibly TRBD1 (6 bases). Germline V CDR1 and CDR2: SGHRS, YFSETQ. Trimming pared 0 bases from V and 4 bases from J, leaving 11 bases between. The CDR3 extends over 15 amino acids. CDR3 sequence reads: CASSLGAGENQPQHF. DNA for the CDR3: TGCGCCAGCAGCTTGGGGGCAGGGGAAAATCAGCCCCAGCATTTT.

The genes are TRBV3-1 (or the pseudogene TRBV3-2) and TRBJ1-2; a possible D gene is TRBD1 (6 bases). The CDR3 totals 15 residues. Germline V gene sequence: CDR1 LGHDT, CDR2 YNNKEL (reference sequence). V was trimmed by 1 base and J by 4 bases, leaving 13 bases between them. The CDR3 loop is CASSQGTDRFYGYTF. CDR3 in DNA: TGTGCCAGCAGCCAAGGGACCGACAGGTTCTATGGCTACACCTTC.

The V call is TRBV7-9, the J call TRBJ1-1, with D possibly matching TRBD1 (5 bases). The length of the CDR3 is 14 residues. The germline V gene encodes CDR1 SEHNR and CDR2 FQNEAQ (reference sequence). V lost 2 bases and J lost 4, with 11 bases in between. CDR3 coding DNA: TGTGCCAGCAGCTTAAGTCAGGGTGGCACTGAAGCTTTCTTT. As protein: CASSLSQGGTEAFF.

The chain's CDR3 is CAWSVGQGEGYEQYF. The CDR3 coding sequence is TGTGCCTGGAGTGTCGGACAGGGCGAAGGCTACGAGCAGTACTTC. The gene calls are TRBV30 and TRBJ2-7, with TRBD1 matching over 8 bases. The CDR3 contains 15 residues. The V segment lost 0 bases and the J segment 3 bases; nucleotides outside the gene matches: 7. The germline CDR1 and CDR2 sequences are GTSNPN and SVGIG (reference sequence).

The rearrangement links TRBV29-1 to TRBJ2-4; no firm D call. This CDR3 comprises 16 residues. The germline V and J ends were trimmed by 4 bases and 1 base, with 17 bases remaining between them. Germline V CDR1 and CDR2: SQVTM, ANQGSEA. CDR3 coding DNA: TGCAGCGTTGGTGATCCATCTTCTACGGCCAAAAACATTCAGTACTTC. The encoded protein is CSVGDPSSTAKNIQYF.

The CDR3 bases are TGTGCCAGCGGGGGGACGGGACCAGATACGCAGTATTTT. As protein: CASGGTGPDTQYF. J is TRBJ2-3 and V is TRBV7-9; tentatively, D is TRBD2 (6 bases). The V gene lost 8 bases and the J gene lost 4 bases, with 13 bases spanning the gap. Germline lookup yields CDR1 SEHNR and CDR2 FQNEAQ (reference sequence). The CDR3 has 13 amino acids.

This chain links TRBV5-6 with TRBJ2-1; 8 nucleotides agree with TRBD1. With V trimmed by 0 bases and J by 10 bases, 15 bases remained unmatched. Germline V CDR1 and CDR2: SGHDT, YYEEEE. CDR3 length: 17 residues. The CDR3 region is CASSLARTGITIGEQFF. The CDR3 nucleotides are TGTGCCAGCAGCTTGGCCCGGACAGGGATCACGATTGGGGAGCAGTTCTTC.

CDR3 in amino acids: CATSGSGDGYTF. CDR3 in DNA: TGTGCCACCAGTGGTTCAGGGGATGGCTACACCTTC. The rearrangement joins TRBV24-1 to TRBJ1-2; the D gene is possibly TRBD1 (6 bases). Germline-derived CDR1 and CDR2 are KGHDR and SFDVKD. This CDR3 is 12 amino acids long. Trimming removed 5 bases at V and 6 bases at J, with 9 bases between.

The V gene is TRBV2, the J gene TRBJ1-5, with D unresolved. Trimming shortened V by 0 bases and J by 6 bases, and 6 bases separated the two germline ends. Germline CDR1 is SNHLY and CDR2 is FYNNEI. This CDR3 contains 13 residues. Written as DNA, the CDR3 is TGTGCCAGCAGTGAAGCCTGGGCTCAGCCCCAGCATTTT. Encoded protein: CASSEAWAQPQHF.

The rearrangement uses TRBV25-1 and TRBJ2-7, with TRBD1 matching 8 bases. V dropped 5 bases and J dropped 4; count of bases not matched to a gene: 4. CDR1 and CDR2 (germline): MGHDK, SYGVNS. The CDR3 sequence is 13 residues long. CDR3 amino acids: CASSLQGGYEQYF. The CDR3 bases are TGTGCCAGCAGTCTACAGGGGGGATACGAGCAGTACTTC.

This rearrangement joins TRBV3-1 (or the pseudogene TRBV3-2) to TRBJ1-6; 7 bases agree with TRBD1. The J segment lost 5 bases and the V segment lost 8 bases, leaving 6 bases of the junction unmatched. CDR1 is LGHDT and CDR2 is YNNKEL in the germline V gene (reference sequence). The CDR3 consists of 14 residues. The CDR3 loop is CASGDSAHNSPLHF. The CDR3 coding sequence is TGTGCCAGCGGGGACAGCGCCCATAATTCACCCCTCCACTTT.

The chain recombines TRBV7-8 with TRBJ1-6; possible D gene TRBD1, 6 bases. The CDR3 totals 15 residues. V was pared by 5 bases and J by 7 bases, with 15 bases between. Germline V gives CDR1 SGHVS, CDR2 FQNEAQ. The CDR3 DNA sequence: TGTGCCAGCAGCCCAATCGGGGGGGCGAATTCACCCCTCCACTTT. It yields the protein CASSPIGGANSPLHF.

The chain employs TRBV10-3 and TRBJ2-7; D might be TRBD2 (6 bases). The CDR3 is 15 amino acids. In germline, CDR1 is ENHRY, CDR2 SYGVKD. V was trimmed by 4 bases and J by 7 bases, leaving 20 bases between them. The CDR3 spells CAISGGGPPSWEQYF. The CDR3 nucleotides read TGTGCCATCAGTGGGGGAGGTCCTCCTTCTTGGGAGCAGTACTTC.

The chain couples TRBV5-4 to TRBJ2-7; 10 bases match TRBD1. CDR1 is SGHNT, CDR2 YYREEE, per germline (reference sequence). This CDR3 is 14 amino acids long. V lost 4 bases and J lost 7; bases outside the gene matches: 8. The CDR3 DNA reads as TGTGCCAGCAGCATCCGGGACAGGGGTGGTGAGCAGTACTTC. This sequence encodes CASSIRDRGGEQYF.

This clone has a single count. The gene calls are TRBV5-8 and TRBJ2-4, with a possible D match to TRBD1 (6 bases). CDR3 length: 16 residues. The V and J ends lost 4 bases and 2 bases respectively, with 16 bases between them. The germline gives CDR1 SGHTS, CDR2 YDEGEE. CDR3 sequence: CASSLLPQGTKNIQYF. The CDR3 nucleotides read TGTGCCAGCAGCCTCCTTCCGCAGGGGACCAAAAACATTCAGTACTTC.